A single sample gave rise to the 23 T cell receptor beta chains below, sequenced in a study of blood T cell repertoires in COVID-19. Sequenced by immunoSEQ multiplex PCR; TCRdb stores in-frame clones only, minus some. The sample has around 160,000 clones, about four fifths seen once. Sequenced: PBMCs or T cells enriched from blood (not recorded which). These receptor sequences come from a woman aged 45-65 years who had been exposed to COVID-19.

The gene calls are TRBV21-1 and TRBJ1-6. TRBV21-1 corresponds to a pseudogene. The CDR3 contains 18 residues. The CDR3 region has the DNA TGTGCCAGCAGCAAAGCGCCGAGGGGGGGAACCTATAATTCACCCCTCCACTTT. It yields the protein CASSKAPRGGTYNSPLHF.

The chain uses TRBV2 and TRBJ2-3; D remains unclear. Germline lookup yields CDR1 SNHLY and CDR2 FYNNEI. The CDR3 has 15 amino acids. Trimming pared 4 bases from V and 0 bases from J, leaving 11 bases between. CDR3 region: CASSARHVSTDTQYF. CDR3 nucleotide sequence: TGTGCCAGCAGTGCCAGGCACGTTAGCACAGATACGCAGTATTTT. Complete variable domain (other parts from reference TRBV2 and TRBJ2-3): EPEVTQTPSHQVTQMGQEVILRCVPISNHLYFYWYRQILGQKVEFLVSFYNNEISEKSEIFDDQFSVERPDGSNFTLKIRSTKLEDSAMYFCASSARHVSTDTQYFGPGTRLTVL.

Only a few counts were recorded for this clone. The V and J genes are TRBV6-5 and TRBJ2-2, with a tentative D call TRBD2 (6 bases). V lost 8 bases, J lost 6 bases, and 13 bases lay in between. CDR1 and CDR2 from the germline V gene are MNHEY and SVGAGI. This CDR3 region has 13 residues. The CDR3: CASGPGVPGELFF. DNA for the CDR3: TGTGCCAGCGGTCCGGGAGTACCCGGGGAGCTGTTTTTT.

The V call is TRBV7-9, the J call TRBJ1-3, with 7 bases that match TRBD1. The CDR3 sequence is 16 residues long. Germline CDR1 and CDR2: SEHNR and FQNEAQ (reference sequence). The ends lost 3 bases at V and 2 bases at J; junction bases unmatched: 7. The CDR3 spells CASSFPGTVAGNTIYF. CDR3 DNA sequence: TGTGCCAGCAGCTTCCCCGGGACAGTGGCTGGAAACACCATATATTTT.

V and J are TRBV6-6 and TRBJ1-4; D possibly corresponds to TRBD1 (6 bases). The V end was cut by 11 bases, the J end by 0 bases, with 16 bases between. The CDR3 sequence is 15 residues long. Germline CDR1 is MNHNY and CDR2 is SVGAGI (reference sequence). The CDR3 nucleotides are TGTGCCTCTCGAGCCCCAGGGGCAACTAATGAAAAACTGTTTTTT. Translating gives CASRAPGATNEKLFF.

This chain connects TRBV27 to TRBJ2-7, with D tentatively TRBD1 (6 bases). The germline V gene has CDR1 MNHEY and CDR2 SMNVEV (reference sequence). V shed 7 bases and J shed 3 bases, with 16 bases lying between them. This CDR3 has 14 amino acids. The CDR3 DNA reads as TGTGCCAGCAAAATCCAGGGGTCTCTCTACGAGCAGTACTTC. It specifies CASKIQGSLYEQYF.

The V gene is TRBV27, the J gene TRBJ2-3; the D gene is possibly TRBD2 (6 bases). The CDR3 extends over 13 amino acids. Looked up from germline, CDR1 is MNHEY and CDR2 is SMNVEV (reference sequence). Trimming removed 3 bases at V and 5 bases at J, with 9 bases between. DNA of the CDR3: TGTGCCAGCAGTTTCCTGGGGGGAGATACGCAGTATTTT. Protein: CASSFLGGDTQYF.

The gene calls are TRBV10-2 and TRBJ2-7, with 10 bases fitting TRBD2. The CDR3 is 15 amino acids. The germline V gene has CDR1 WSHSY and CDR2 SAAADI. The V gene end was trimmed by 2 bases and the J gene end by 5 bases; junction bases not matched to a gene: 6. CDR3 bases: TGCGCCAGCAGTGAGCCCGGGACTAGCGCCCACGAGCAGTACTTC. This translates into CASSEPGTSAHEQYF.

The chain joins TRBV25-1 to TRBJ1-2; D gene uncertain. CDR1 is MGHDK, CDR2 SYGVNS, per germline. The CDR3 is made up of 15 amino acids. Trimming stripped 2 bases from V and 1 base from J, with 11 bases between. This CDR3 is CASSEHGSHNYGYTF. Here the CDR3 DNA reads TGTGCCAGCAGTGAACATGGGAGTCATAACTATGGCTACACCTTC.

The chain uses TRBV11-2 and TRBJ2-7; 9 bases line up with TRBD1. This CDR3 has 14 amino acids. V lost 5 bases and J lost 7; bases outside the gene matches: 9. Germline V gene lookup returns CDR1 SGHAT and CDR2 FQNNGV. CDR3 nucleotides: TGTGCCAGCAGCCTTACAGGGGGCGGTTGGGAGCAGTACTTC. Protein: CASSLTGGGWEQYF.

The chain's CDR3 is CASSLESGNNEKLFF. CDR3 bases: TGCGCCAGCAGCTTGGAGTCAGGGAATAATGAAAAACTGTTTTTT. This sequence joins TRBV5-1 and TRBJ1-4; tentative D call: TRBD1 (5 bases). The CDR3 consists of 15 residues. Germline CDR1 SGHRS, CDR2 YFSETQ. The V gene lost 0 bases and the J gene lost 4 bases, with 10 bases spanning the gap.

V gene TRBV4-1 combines with J gene TRBJ1-5; no reliable D call. The germline CDR1 and CDR2 sequences are MGHRA and YSYEKL. The CDR3 has 14 amino acids. The ends were cut back, 3 bases at V and 7 bases at J, with 13 bases in the middle. Here the CDR3 reads CASSHTAAGQPQHF. The CDR3 nucleotides read TGCGCCAGCAGCCACACTGCAGCGGGGCAGCCCCAGCATTTT.

V usage is TRBV7-8 and J usage is TRBJ2-4, with 9 bases identical to TRBD1. Germline V gene lookup returns CDR1 SGHVS and CDR2 FQNEAQ. This CDR3 contains 13 residues. The V segment lost 1 base and the J segment 15 bases; nucleotides outside the gene matches: 7. The CDR3 is CASSLGPRTGVYF. The CDR3 DNA sequence: TGTGCCAGCAGCTTAGGCCCGAGGACAGGGGTGTACTTC.

V gene TRBV19 combines with J gene TRBJ2-2, with 8 bases matching TRBD1. V was pared by 5 bases and J by 6 bases, with 8 bases of the junction left unmatched. The germline gives CDR1 LNHDA, CDR2 SQIVND (reference sequence). The CDR3 totals 15 residues. For the CDR3, the DNA is TGTGCCAGTAGTCCCCTGACAGGGGTTGCCGGGGAGCTGTTTTTT. Amino acid sequence: CASSPLTGVAGELFF.

The chain links TRBV12-5 to TRBJ1-5, with no clear D. This CDR3 region has 16 residues. The germline V gene has CDR1 LGHNT and CDR2 FRNRAP. Trimming took 1 base from V and 0 from J, leaving 10 bases between them. The CDR3 protein is CASGLAGRSSNQPQHF. DNA of the CDR3: TGTGCTAGTGGTTTGGCGGGGAGGTCTAGCAATCAGCCCCAGCATTTT. Variable domain in full (rest from reference TRBV12-5 and TRBJ1-5): DARVTQTPRHKVTEMGQEVTMRCQPILGHNTVFWYRQTMMQGLELLAYFRNRAPLDDSGMPKDRFSAEMPDATLATLKIQPSEPRDSAVYFCASGLAGRSSNQPQHFGDGTRLSIL.

This clone turned up a few times. CDR3 coding DNA: TGTGCCAGCAGTCCCCTGGCCAAAAACATTCAGTACTTC. It specifies CASSPLAKNIQYF. V gene TRBV27 combines with J gene TRBJ2-4; no clear D gene. The germline gives CDR1 MNHEY, CDR2 SMNVEV (reference sequence). Deletions cut 5 bases from V and 1 base from J, with 6 bases between. The CDR3 is 13 residues long.

This chain joins TRBV4-1 and TRBJ1-6; 7 bases are a match to TRBD1. The germline V gene encodes CDR1 MGHRA and CDR2 YSYEKL. The length of the CDR3 is 17 residues. V was pared by 0 bases and J by 0 bases, with 2 bases of the junction left unmatched. CDR3 in DNA: TGCGCCAGCAGCCAAGAGACAGGGTCCTCCTATAATTCACCCCTCCACTTT. Translated: CASSQETGSSYNSPLHF.

The gene calls are TRBV3-1 (or the pseudogene TRBV3-2) and TRBJ1-2; 8 nucleotides line up with TRBD1. Trimming at V came to 2 bases and at J to 8 bases, leaving 13 bases not matched to a gene. CDR1 is LGHDT and CDR2 is YNNKEL in the germline V gene (reference sequence). This CDR3 comprises 16 residues. CDR3: CASSQLFSMAGGGYTF. As DNA, the CDR3 is TGTGCCAGCAGCCAACTATTTTCCATGGCAGGGGGCGGCTACACCTTC.

J is TRBJ2-1 and V is TRBV6-5; a possible D gene is TRBD2 (7 bases). Germline V gives CDR1 MNHEY, CDR2 SVGAGI. The CDR3 runs to 14 residues. V shed 6 bases and J shed 8 bases, with 17 bases lying between them. The CDR3 nucleotides read TGTGCCAGCAGCCCAAGGGGGGGGGCACATGAGCAGTTCTTC. Its translation is CASSPRGGAHEQFF.

This clone was seen once. The chain has TRBV19 and TRBJ2-7; D is perhaps TRBD2 (5 bases). CDR3 size: 11 residues. The germline gives CDR1 LNHDA, CDR2 SQIVND (reference sequence). The germline V and J ends were trimmed by 7 bases and 4 bases, with 8 bases remaining between them. This CDR3 is CASTRGYEQYF. As DNA, the CDR3 is TGTGCCAGTACTCGCGGGTACGAGCAGTACTTC.

The chain carries TRBV7-6 and TRBJ1-5; the D gene is possibly TRBD1 (6 bases). Trimming shortened V by 5 bases and J by 4 bases, and 21 bases separated the two germline ends. The CDR3 covers 17 residues. Germline V lookup: CDR1 SGHVS, CDR2 FNYEAQ. CDR3 sequence: CASSPYPRTVGNQPQHF. The CDR3 DNA reads TGTGCCAGCAGCCCTTACCCGAGGACAGTAGGGAATCAGCCCCAGCATTTT.

V and J are TRBV9 and TRBJ2-3; TRBD2 agrees at 7 bases. The CDR3 has 13 amino acids. V was pared by 4 bases and J by 6 bases, with 5 bases of the junction left unmatched. CDR1 SGDLS and CDR2 YYNGEE come from the germline V gene. DNA of the CDR3: TGTGCCAGCAGCATGGGGGGGGAGGATACGCAGTATTTT. Protein: CASSMGGEDTQYF.

The chain is built from TRBV18 and TRBJ1-2; 8 bases align to TRBD1. The CDR3 is 13 amino acids. With V trimmed by 3 bases and J by 9 bases, 6 bases remained unmatched. Germline CDR1 is KGHSH and CDR2 is LQKENI. CDR3 DNA sequence: TGTGCCAGCTCACCGTTGACAGGGGAGAGCTACACCTTC. This gives the protein CASSPLTGESYTF.